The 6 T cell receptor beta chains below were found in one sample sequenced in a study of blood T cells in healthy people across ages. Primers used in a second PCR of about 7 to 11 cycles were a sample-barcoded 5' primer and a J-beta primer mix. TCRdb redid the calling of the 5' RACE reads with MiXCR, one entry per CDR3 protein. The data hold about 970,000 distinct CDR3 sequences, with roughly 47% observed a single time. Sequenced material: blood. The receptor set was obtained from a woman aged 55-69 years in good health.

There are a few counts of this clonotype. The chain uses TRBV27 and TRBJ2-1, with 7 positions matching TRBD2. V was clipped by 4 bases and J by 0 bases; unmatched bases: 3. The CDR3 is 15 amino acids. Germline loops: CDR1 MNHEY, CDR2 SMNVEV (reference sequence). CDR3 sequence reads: CASSYASGSYNEQFF. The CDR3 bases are TGTGCCAGCAGTTACGCTAGCGGCTCCTACAATGAGCAGTTCTTC.

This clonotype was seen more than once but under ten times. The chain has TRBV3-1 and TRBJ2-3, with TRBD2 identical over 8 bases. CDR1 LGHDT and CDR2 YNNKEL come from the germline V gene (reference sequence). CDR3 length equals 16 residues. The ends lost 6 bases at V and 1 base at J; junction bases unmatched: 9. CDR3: CASSRSGRGGTDTQYF. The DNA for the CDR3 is TGTGCCAGCAGTCGAAGCGGGAGAGGTGGCACAGATACGCAGTATTTT.

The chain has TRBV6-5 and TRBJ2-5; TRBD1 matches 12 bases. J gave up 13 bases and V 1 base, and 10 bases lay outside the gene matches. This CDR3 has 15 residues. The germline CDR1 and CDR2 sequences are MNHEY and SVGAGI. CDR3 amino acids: CASSYLGTGGHERYF. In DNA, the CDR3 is TGTGCCAGCAGTTACTTGGGGACAGGGGGCCATGAGCGGTACTTC.

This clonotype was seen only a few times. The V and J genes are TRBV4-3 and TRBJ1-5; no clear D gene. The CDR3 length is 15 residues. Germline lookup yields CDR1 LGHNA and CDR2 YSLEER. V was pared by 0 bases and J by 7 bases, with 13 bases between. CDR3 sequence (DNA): TGCGCCAGCAGCCAAGATGCGCTGGGAGGCCAGCCCCAGCATTTT. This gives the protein CASSQDALGGQPQHF.

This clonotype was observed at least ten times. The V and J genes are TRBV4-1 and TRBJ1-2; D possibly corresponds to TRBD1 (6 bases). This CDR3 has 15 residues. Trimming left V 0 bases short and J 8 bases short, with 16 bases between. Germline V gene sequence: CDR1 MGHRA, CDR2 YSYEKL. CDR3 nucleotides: TGCGCCAGCAGCCAAGATGCAATCACAGGGAGGGGCTACACCTTC. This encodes CASSQDAITGRGYTF.

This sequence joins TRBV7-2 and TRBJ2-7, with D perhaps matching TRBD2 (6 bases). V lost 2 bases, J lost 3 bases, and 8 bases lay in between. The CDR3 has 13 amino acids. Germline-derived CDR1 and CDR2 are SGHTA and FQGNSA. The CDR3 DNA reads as TGTGCCAGCAGCTTATGGCGGGACTACGAGCAGTACTTC. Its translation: CASSLWRDYEQYF.